This T cell receptor (beta chain) was recovered during a study of response to subunit inactivated influenza vaccine. TCRdb ran MiXCR on the RT-PCR reads and lists one entry per CDR3 protein. Of hundreds of thousands of distinct CDR3 sequences listed, 25% are singletons. V gave up 5 bases and J gave up 5 bases; unmatched junction bases: 14. The CDR3 covers 16 residues. Germline V gene data show CDR1 as SEHNR and CDR2 as FQNEAQ (reference sequence). This clonotype was counted a few times. This sequence joins TRBV7-9 and TRBJ1-1; 7 bases map to TRBD1. The sequence was collected from a man aged 45-65 years who received an inactivated influenza vaccine. The specimen comprised CD4+ T cells sorted from PBMCs, sampled approximately 5 days after vaccination. CDR3 loop: CASSQSDRVWGTEAFF. The CDR3 DNA sequence: TGTGCCAGCAGCCAATCTGACAGGGTCTGGGGTACTGAAGCTTTCTTT.